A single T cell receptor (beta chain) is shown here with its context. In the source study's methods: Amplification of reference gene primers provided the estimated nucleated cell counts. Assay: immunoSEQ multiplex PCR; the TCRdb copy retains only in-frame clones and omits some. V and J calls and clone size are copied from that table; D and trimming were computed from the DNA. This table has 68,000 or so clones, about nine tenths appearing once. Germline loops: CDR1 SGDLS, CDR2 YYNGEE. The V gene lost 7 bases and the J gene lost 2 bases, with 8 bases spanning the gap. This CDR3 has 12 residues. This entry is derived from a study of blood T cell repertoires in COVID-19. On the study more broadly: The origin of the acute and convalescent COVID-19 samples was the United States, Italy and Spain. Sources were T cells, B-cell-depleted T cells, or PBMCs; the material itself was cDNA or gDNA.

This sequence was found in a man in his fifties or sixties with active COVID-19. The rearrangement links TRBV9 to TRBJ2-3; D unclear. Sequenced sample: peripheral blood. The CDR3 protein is CASSTTTDTQYF. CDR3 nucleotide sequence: TGTGCCAGCTCGACAACCACAGATACGCAGTATTTT. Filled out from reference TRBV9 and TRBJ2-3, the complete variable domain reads DSGVTQTPKHLITATGQRVTLRCSPRSGDLSVYWYQQSLDQGLQFLIQYYNGEERAKGNILERFSAQQFPDLHSELNLSSLELGDSALYFCASSTTTDTQYFGPGTRLTVL.